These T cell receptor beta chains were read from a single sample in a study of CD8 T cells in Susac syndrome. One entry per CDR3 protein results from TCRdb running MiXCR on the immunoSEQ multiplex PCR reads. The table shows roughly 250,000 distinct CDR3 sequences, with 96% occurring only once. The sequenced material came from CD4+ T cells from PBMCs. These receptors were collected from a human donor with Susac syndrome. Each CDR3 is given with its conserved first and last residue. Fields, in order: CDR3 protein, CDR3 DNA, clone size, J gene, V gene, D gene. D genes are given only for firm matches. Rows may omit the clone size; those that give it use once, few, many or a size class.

CASSAGQGAYTQYF,TGTGCCAGCAGTGCGGGACAGGGGGCTTATACGCAGTATTTT,NA,TRBJ2-3,TRBV12-3/TRBV12-4,TRBD1
CAWSVQENTEAFF,TGTGCCTGGAGTGTACAAGAGAACACTGAAGCTTTCTTT,NA,TRBJ1-1,TRBV30,NA
CSAAPKVGNQPQHF,TGCAGTGCTGCCCCGAAGGTGGGCAATCAGCCCCAGCATTTT,once,TRBJ1-5,TRBV20-1,NA
CASSQDPQPGRPQHF,TGTGCCAGCAGCCAAGATCCCCAGCCCGGTCGGCCCCAGCATTTT,NA,TRBJ1-5,TRBV3-1,NA
CASSINRGETQYF,TGTGCCAGTAGTATCAACAGGGGTGAGACCCAGTACTTC,NA,TRBJ2-5,TRBV19,TRBD1
CAWSQGDRASYEQYF,TGTGCCTGGAGTCAAGGGGACCGGGCCTCCTACGAGCAGTACTTC,NA,TRBJ2-7,TRBV30,NA
CASSGDLNTEAFF,TGTGCCAGCAGCGGGGATTTGAACACTGAAGCTTTCTTT,few,TRBJ1-1,TRBV7-3,NA
CASTRGGYTF,TGTGCCAGCACGCGGGGGGGCTACACCTTC,NA,TRBJ1-2,TRBV21-1,NA
CASIPGGRSNQPQHF,TGTGCCAGCATCCCTGGGGGGAGAAGCAATCAGCCCCAGCATTTT,NA,TRBJ1-5,TRBV6-2/TRBV6-3,NA
CASSVASGANVLTF,TGTGCCAGCAGTGTGGCCTCTGGGGCCAACGTCCTGACTTTC,NA,TRBJ2-6,TRBV25-1,NA
CSARGGGRQPQHF,TGCAGTGCTAGGGGAGGGGGCCGTCAGCCCCAGCATTTT,NA,TRBJ1-5,TRBV20-1,TRBD1
CSVDRRGGETQYF,TGCAGCGTTGATCGCAGGGGAGGAGAGACCCAGTACTTC,NA,TRBJ2-5,TRBV29-1,NA
CASSPEGGTGGYEQYF,TGCGCCAGCAGCCCTGAAGGAGGGACAGGGGGGTACGAGCAGTACTTC,NA,TRBJ2-7,TRBV4-1,TRBD1
CASSWTHRAGELFF,TGCGCCAGCAGCTGGACCCACAGGGCCGGGGAGCTGTTTTTT,NA,TRBJ2-2,TRBV5-1,NA
CASSWLAGVGTGELFF,TGTGCCAGCAGCTGGCTAGCGGGAGTGGGCACCGGGGAGCTGTTTTTT,NA,TRBJ2-2,TRBV11-3,TRBD2
CSAAGVHIVENIQYF,TGCAGCGCTGCTGGTGTTCACATCGTAGAAAACATTCAGTACTTC,NA,TRBJ2-4,TRBV29-1,NA
CATSRDQKTGPNQPQHF,TGTGCCACCAGCAGAGACCAAAAGACAGGGCCCAATCAGCCCCAGCATTTT,NA,TRBJ1-5,TRBV15,TRBD1
CAVRDSGDTQYF,TGTGCCGTCCGGGACTCTGGAGATACGCAGTATTTT,NA,TRBJ2-3,TRBV7-3,NA
CASSRERWEQFF,TGTGCCAGCAGCAGGGAGAGGTGGGAGCAGTTCTTC,NA,TRBJ2-1,TRBV3-1,NA
CASSSLGLYQETQYF,TGTGCCAGCAGTTCACTGGGACTCTACCAAGAGACCCAGTACTTC,NA,TRBJ2-5,TRBV12-3/TRBV12-4,NA
CASILAVEAFF,TGTGCCAGCATCCTCGCTGTAGAAGCTTTCTTT,NA,TRBJ1-1,TRBV12-3/TRBV12-4,NA
CSVGQGEETQYF,TGCAGCGTTGGGCAGGGGGAAGAGACCCAGTACTTC,NA,TRBJ2-5,TRBV29-1,TRBD1